Sequencing of this T cell receptor (beta chain) was carried out in a study of post-analysis software for immune sequencing data. The wider study: Included courses were relapsing-remitting and secondary progressive multiple sclerosis; progressive-relapsing multiple sclerosis was also included.

The CDR3 covers 15 residues. Trimming stripped 4 bases from V and 4 bases from J, with 14 bases between. Germline assignment: CDR1 SGHTA and CDR2 FQGNSA. Sequencing libraries made from TCR beta cDNA carried unique molecular identifiers. The yield from approximately 1 to 10 million T cells was roughly 500,000 cDNA molecules in total. TCRdb recomputed calls from the PCR reads with MiXCR, one row per CDR3 protein. The sample includes fewer than 850,000 distinct CDR3 sequences, roughly 30% of them seen just once. A few counts support this clonotype. Its antigen is not identified. Study results and limitations: F measure grouped same-batch samples tightly together. Compared with controls, patients had more of 4 to 6 TRBV segments, including TRBV5-6, TRBV5-1 and TRBV20-1. Patients with multiple sclerosis recorded significantly lower normalized Chao1 diversity than controls, the study found.

This chain links TRBV7-2 with TRBJ1-5, with D tentatively TRBD1 (5 bases). Sequences were obtained from blood. This TCR was recovered from a girl aged 5-17 years with multiple sclerosis. Here the CDR3 DNA reads TGTGCCAGCAGCTCCAGTCTGGGGGGGAATCAGCCCCAGCATTTT. As protein: CASSSSLGGNQPQHF.